This T cell receptor (beta chain) was captured in a study of radiotherapy plus CTLA-4 blockade in lung cancer. Study in general: Among enrolled patients, roughly 20% responded and 25% to 35% achieved disease control. Study-level findings and limits: TCR clones from tumors expanded in blood after radiotherapy plus ipilimumab.

The repertoire was sequenced with immunoSEQ multiplex PCR; TCRdb's copy has only in-frame clones and lacks some. The sample has under 65,000 clones; 77% are singletons. V was shortened by 3 bases and J by 7 bases, with 10 bases between the two germline ends. The germline V gene has CDR1 LNHDA and CDR2 SQIVND (reference sequence). The CDR3 spans 13 residues. This clone has only a few counts. What it recognizes is unknown. The rearrangement links TRBV19 to TRBJ2-1; D may be TRBD1 (5 bases). The sequence came from a human donor with non-small cell lung cancer whose response to radiotherapy plus ipilimumab could not be evaluated. The specimen comprised peripheral blood, sampled from a patient treated with radiotherapy plus ipilimumab. The CDR3, as DNA: TGTGCCAGTAGTATCCTTGGGGCGAATGAGCAGTTCTTC. Protein product: CASSILGANEQFF.